This T cell receptor beta chain comes out of a study of Ad26.COV2.S vaccination and SARS-CoV-2 variants. CDR1 SGHKS and CDR2 YYEKEE come from the germline V gene (reference sequence). J lost 6 bases, V lost 0 bases, and 4 bases had no gene match. The CDR3 has 14 residues. Indicated treatment: 19 received Ad26.COV2.S at low or high dose, single or two shots; roughly five received placebo; per-sample allocation not given. Collection of the samples took place on day 63 after the first injection of vaccine or placebo. Repertoires were generated with immunoSEQ multiplex PCR, while TCRdb's copy carries only in-frame clones and drops some. The table shows fewer than 600,000 clones, with nearly 90% occurring only once. In this sample, this clone turned up once.

The origin of this receptor is a person between 18 and 59 years old who received the Ad26.COV2.S COVID-19 vaccine or a placebo. The chain recombines TRBV5-5 with TRBJ1-2; 8 bases match TRBD1. The starting material was peripheral blood, obtained in a trial of Ad26.COV2.S vaccine versus placebo. The CDR3 reads CASSLGGQGHGYTF. In DNA, the CDR3 is TGTGCCAGCAGCTTGGGAGGACAGGGCCATGGCTACACCTTC.